The 29 T cell receptor beta chains in this list originate from one sample, sequenced in a study of blood T cell repertoires in COVID-19. Profiling relied on immunoSEQ multiplex PCR, and the TCRdb table lists in-frame clones only, not all of them. The table includes some 110,000 clones, roughly 88% detected once. The sample comprised peripheral blood. Every receptor here comes from a man aged 35-49 years with acute or convalescent COVID-19.

The rearrangement uses TRBV10-2 and TRBJ2-7; D might be TRBD2 (5 bases). The CDR3 has 15 residues. With 6 bases removed from V and 4 bases from J, the gap between germline ends came to 19 bases. Germline-derived CDR1 and CDR2 are WSHSY and SAAADI. The CDR3 loop is CASSPVEVSGYEQYF. The DNA for the CDR3 is TGCGCCAGCAGCCCCGTGGAGGTCAGCGGTTACGAGCAGTACTTC.

V usage is TRBV29-1 and J usage is TRBJ1-1; the match to TRBD1 covers 10 bases. The germline CDR1 and CDR2 sequences are SQVTM and ANQGSEA. The CDR3 extends over 15 amino acids. With V trimmed by 6 bases and J by 2 bases, 9 bases remained unmatched. CDR3 in DNA: TGCAGCGTCGCTACCGGGACAGGGGTTAACACTGAAGCTTTCTTT. This encodes CSVATGTGVNTEAFF.

The V and J genes are TRBV7-2 and TRBJ1-4; D is undetermined. Trimming removed 1 base at V and 2 bases at J, with 5 bases between. Germline V gene lookup returns CDR1 SGHTA and CDR2 FQGNSA. The CDR3 is made up of 14 amino acids. The CDR3 here is CASSLGGTNEKLFF. In DNA, the CDR3 is TGTGCCAGCAGCTTAGGCGGGACTAATGAAAAACTGTTTTTT.

The V call is TRBV14, the J call TRBJ2-7; TRBD2 is a possible D gene (5 bases). The CDR3 consists of 15 residues. Deletions cut 1 base from V and 6 bases from J, with 16 bases between. CDR1 is SGHDN, CDR2 FVKESK, per germline. CDR3 loop: CASSQGRSPPSEQYF. The CDR3 DNA sequence: TGTGCCAGCAGCCAAGGGAGGAGTCCCCCTTCCGAGCAGTACTTC.

V is TRBV7-8 and J is TRBJ2-7, with D hard to call. V was clipped by 0 bases and J by 0 bases, with 12 bases between them. The length of the CDR3 is 16 residues. CDR1 SGHVS and CDR2 FQNEAQ come from the germline V gene. CDR3 sequence (DNA): TGTGCCAGCAGCTTAGCGTACTATCTCTCCTCCTACGAGCAGTACTTC. It encodes CASSLAYYLSSYEQYF.

The CDR3 sequence: CASSRGAGGNPDTQYF. CDR3 nucleotide sequence: TGTGCCAGTAGCCGAGGGGCGGGAGGGAACCCAGATACGCAGTATTTT. V usage is TRBV19 and J usage is TRBJ2-3; 9 bases are a match to TRBD2. The CDR3 is 16 amino acids. The ends lost 6 bases at V and 4 bases at J; junction bases unmatched: 11. Germline-derived CDR1 and CDR2 are LNHDA and SQIVND (reference sequence).

This clone was detected a few times. The chain combines TRBV6-6 with TRBJ1-6, with TRBD1 matching over 9 bases. Germline CDR1 and CDR2: MNHNY and SVGAGI (reference sequence). The CDR3 is made up of 19 amino acids. Trimming took 5 bases from V and 0 from J; bases not matched to a gene: 11. Written as DNA, the CDR3 is TGTGCCAGCAGTCGCAACCGACAGGGGGGCTCCTCCTATAATTCACCCCTCCACTTT. Encoded protein: CASSRNRQGGSSYNSPLHF.

This clone was found a few times. This chain joins TRBV13 and TRBJ1-1, with D unresolved. The CDR3 length is 15 residues. The germline V and J ends were trimmed by 1 base and 5 bases, with 14 bases remaining between them. Germline V gene lookup returns CDR1 PRHDT and CDR2 FYEKMQ (reference sequence). CDR3 sequence (DNA): TGTGCCAGCAGCTTAGTCTCCCTTCGAGGGACTGAAGCTTTCTTT. This codes for CASSLVSLRGTEAFF.

This chain joins TRBV5-6 and TRBJ2-1; 8 nucleotides align to TRBD1. V lost 0 bases to trimming and J lost 7 bases; unmatched junction nucleotides: 6. Germline V lookup: CDR1 SGHDT, CDR2 YYEEEE. The CDR3 contains 15 residues. In nucleotides, the CDR3 is TGTGCCAGCAGCTTGGGTTTGACAGGGGTTAATGAGCAGTTCTTC. Encoded protein: CASSLGLTGVNEQFF.

This chain joins TRBV6-5 and TRBJ1-1, with a possible D match to TRBD1 (6 bases). Germline V gene data show CDR1 as MNHEY and CDR2 as SVGAGI. This CDR3 is built from 14 residues. V dropped 7 bases and J dropped 6 bases, with 18 bases sitting between them. The CDR3, as DNA: TGTGCCAGCACCCCCTCTGCAGGGGCATCTGAAGCTTTCTTT. It codes for CASTPSAGASEAFF.

The CDR3 spells CASSIGQGAGGYTF. CDR3 DNA: TGTGCCAGTAGTATCGGGCAGGGGGCCGGAGGCTACACCTTC. This chain links TRBV19 with TRBJ1-2; 8 bases fit TRBD1. Trimming removed 3 bases from V and 8 bases from J; junction bases left unmatched: 8. The CDR3 extends over 14 amino acids. The germline gives CDR1 LNHDA, CDR2 SQIVND (reference sequence).

The rearrangement links TRBV2 to TRBJ1-1; a weak D match, TRBD1 (6 bases). Trimming cost V 6 bases and J 5 bases, with 16 bases left between them. Germline V gives CDR1 SNHLY, CDR2 FYNNEI. The CDR3 extends over 14 amino acids. CDR3 protein: CASSQYREGTEAFF. DNA of the CDR3: TGTGCCAGCAGCCAGTACAGGGAGGGGACTGAAGCTTTCTTT.

This chain uses TRBV5-1 with TRBJ1-1; TRBD1 might be the D (5 bases). The germline V gene encodes CDR1 SGHRS and CDR2 YFSETQ. V lost 0 bases and J 5 bases, leaving 11 bases between the germline ends. This CDR3 contains 14 residues. CDR3 in amino acids: CASSLGGLETEAFF. The CDR3 DNA follows: TGCGCCAGCAGCTTGGGGGGCCTGGAAACTGAAGCTTTCTTT.

A single count supports this clone. The sample has other DNA sequences that encode this CDR3 too. The J gene is TRBJ2-7, the V gene TRBV11-2; tentatively, D is TRBD2 (5 bases). CDR3 size: 15 residues. The ends were cut back, 6 bases at V and 4 bases at J, with 19 bases in the middle. CDR1 SGHAT and CDR2 FQNNGV come from the germline V gene. The CDR3 region is CASSRTRDRGYEQYF. In DNA form, the CDR3 reads TGTGCCAGCAGTCGTACTAGAGATCGTGGGTACGAGCAGTACTTC.

The CDR3 here is CASSPGRGRETDTQYF. Here the CDR3 DNA reads TGTGCCAGCAGCCCGGGTAGAGGGAGGGAGACAGATACGCAGTATTTT. This chain links TRBV11-3 with TRBJ2-3; TRBD2 aligns across 7 bases. Germline trimming cut 5 bases from V and 3 bases from J; bases unmatched to any gene: 11. The CDR3 consists of 16 residues. CDR1 is SGHNT, CDR2 YENEEA, per germline.

The chain uses TRBV6-2 or TRBV6-3 and TRBJ1-2, with D uncertain. This CDR3 is 14 amino acids long. CDR1 is MNHEY and CDR2 is SVGEGT in the germline V gene. The ends were cut back, 1 base at V and 5 bases at J, with 11 bases in the middle. CDR3 DNA sequence: TGTGCCAGCAGTTACTTCCAGGATGATTATGGCTACACCTTC. Protein: CASSYFQDDYGYTF.

This clone appeared once. The V gene is TRBV30, the J gene TRBJ1-6, with D uncertain. Germline V gene sequence: CDR1 GTSNPN, CDR2 SVGIG (reference sequence). With 3 bases removed from V and 4 bases from J, the gap between germline ends came to 7 bases. This CDR3 spans 13 amino acids. CDR3 bases: TGTGCCTGGAGAGGCGGATATAATTCACCCCTCCACTTT. It translates to CAWRGGYNSPLHF.

The J gene is TRBJ2-3, the V gene TRBV15; 8 bases line up with TRBD1. The CDR3 is 13 amino acids. J gave up 1 base and V 9 bases, and 3 bases lay outside the gene matches. CDR1 is LNHNV and CDR2 is YYDKDF in the germline V gene (reference sequence). Written as DNA, the CDR3 is TGTGCCACAAAGACAGGGGGCACAGATACGCAGTATTTT. As protein: CATKTGGTDTQYF.

The chain uses TRBV3-1 (or the pseudogene TRBV3-2) and TRBJ1-3; the D gene is possibly TRBD1 (5 bases). Germline CDR1 LGHDT, CDR2 YNNKEL (reference sequence). Between the trimmed V and J ends, which lost 3 bases and 2 bases, there was a span of 8 bases. The CDR3 sequence is 14 residues long. The CDR3 region has the DNA TGTGCCAGCAGCCAGGACATAGCTGGAAACACCATATATTTT. Encoded protein: CASSQDIAGNTIYF.

This rearrangement joins TRBV11-2 to TRBJ2-3; tentatively, D is TRBD2 (6 bases). Germline loops: CDR1 SGHAT, CDR2 FQNNGV. The CDR3 sequence is 16 residues long. Between the trimmed V and J ends, which lost 1 base and 0 bases, there was a span of 11 bases. The CDR3 protein is CASSLVTSPSTDTQYF. CDR3 nucleotides: TGTGCCAGCAGCTTAGTAACTAGCCCAAGCACAGATACGCAGTATTTT.

The CDR3 sequence is CASSAGTGEREQFF. CDR3 in DNA: TGTGCCAGCAGCGCCGGGACAGGGGAACGAGAGCAGTTCTTC. V and J are TRBV5-5 and TRBJ2-1; 10 bases line up with TRBD1. CDR3 size: 14 residues. V lost 4 bases, J lost 10 bases, and 8 bases stayed unmatched. The V gene's germline CDR1 is SGHKS and CDR2 YYEKEE (reference sequence).

Worth noting for this clone: The same CDR3 is also encoded by other DNA sequences in this sample. V usage is TRBV7-9 and J usage is TRBJ1-3; no definite D call. Per germline, CDR1 SEHNR and CDR2 FQNEAQ (reference sequence). The V and J ends lost 5 bases and 1 base respectively, with 9 bases between them. CDR3 length equals 14 residues. CDR3 sequence (DNA): TGTGCCAGCAGCCCCGACATTTCTGGAAACACCATATATTTT. Protein sequence: CASSPDISGNTIYF.

The J gene is TRBJ2-2, the V gene TRBV13; D possibly corresponds to TRBD2 (5 bases). The CDR3 spans 16 residues. The germline V gene encodes CDR1 PRHDT and CDR2 FYEKMQ (reference sequence). V lost 1 base and J 0 bases, leaving 9 bases between the germline ends. The CDR3 DNA is TGTGCCAGCAGCTTAGTCGAGGGCACGAACACCGGGGAGCTGTTTTTT. Translation: CASSLVEGTNTGELFF.

This rearrangement joins TRBV5-6 to TRBJ2-1; a weak D match, TRBD2 (5 bases). This CDR3 has 16 amino acids. Trimming removed 4 bases at V and 6 bases at J, with 20 bases between. Germline V CDR1 and CDR2: SGHDT, YYEEEE. DNA for the CDR3: TGTGCCAGCAGCCTGAACCTAGCCTCCGGAGGCAATGAGCAGTTCTTC. Amino acids: CASSLNLASGGNEQFF.

The CDR3 loop is CASSLIRTDYNEQFF. CDR3 sequence (DNA): TGCGCCAGCAGCTTAATCCGGACAGATTACAATGAGCAGTTCTTC. V gene TRBV5-1 combines with J gene TRBJ2-1, with a tentative D call TRBD1 (6 bases). Germline-derived CDR1 and CDR2 are SGHRS and YFSETQ. The CDR3 has 15 amino acids. V was pared by 2 bases and J by 4 bases, with 13 bases between.

The rearrangement uses TRBV27 and TRBJ1-1, with a tentative D call TRBD1 (6 bases). The CDR3 contains 15 residues. The V and J ends lost 8 bases and 0 bases respectively, with 16 bases between them. The germline V gene has CDR1 MNHEY and CDR2 SMNVEV (reference sequence). CDR3 in amino acids: CASGEQGGMNTEAFF. As DNA, the CDR3 is TGTGCCAGCGGCGAACAGGGTGGCATGAACACTGAAGCTTTCTTT.

V and J are TRBV10-1 and TRBJ2-1; D is perhaps TRBD2 (5 bases). The length of the CDR3 is 13 residues. The germline V and J ends were trimmed by 0 bases and 9 bases, with 9 bases remaining between them. Germline values: CDR1 WNHNN, CDR2 SYGVQD (reference sequence). CDR3 DNA sequence: TGCGCCAGCAGTGAGTCCCTAGCACGTGAGCAGTTCTTC. This gives the protein CASSESLAREQFF.

In this sample, this clone turned up once. The chain carries TRBV5-4 and TRBJ1-1; D not resolved. CDR3 length equals 12 residues. V lost 1 base, J lost 7 bases, and 8 bases lay in between. Germline lookup yields CDR1 SGHNT and CDR2 YYREEE (reference sequence). CDR3 bases: TGTGCCAGCAGCTTGACCCTCAGTGAAGCTTTCTTT. As protein: CASSLTLSEAFF.

The chain links TRBV29-1 to TRBJ2-1, with 10 bases that match TRBD1. The CDR3 is 13 residues long. J lost 9 bases, V lost 7 bases, and 9 bases had no gene match. CDR1 and CDR2 (germline): SQVTM, ANQGSEA. In nucleotides, the CDR3 is TGCAGCGCCTGGGGACAGGGGTACGGTGAGCAGTTCTTC. Protein product: CSAWGQGYGEQFF.